The 3 T cell receptor beta chains given below trace back to one sample, sequenced in a study of blood T cells in healthy people across ages. The authors ran a second PCR of about 7 to 12 cycles using a sample-barcoded 5' primer and a J-beta primer mix. MiXCR, run by TCRdb on the 5' RACE reads, gives a single entry per CDR3 protein. The sample includes just over 800,000 distinct CDR3 sequences, around 68% of them seen just once. The material sequenced was blood. The receptors here all came from a man aged 25 to 40 in good health.

This clonotype was recorded only once. The chain combines TRBV20-1 with TRBJ1-5; 8 nucleotides agree with TRBD1. The CDR3 runs to 15 residues. The germline CDR1 and CDR2 sequences are DFQATT and SNEGSKA (reference sequence). The V segment lost 1 base and the J segment 6 bases; nucleotides outside the gene matches: 8. The CDR3 DNA reads as TGCAGTGCTAGAGCGGGCAGGGGGCCCATTCAGCCCCAGCATTTT. This encodes CSARAGRGPIQPQHF.

This clonotype turned up a few times. This sequence joins TRBV7-2 and TRBJ2-1; 8 bases agree with TRBD1. The CDR3 is 13 amino acids. The ends lost 4 bases at V and 5 bases at J; junction bases unmatched: 1. The germline gives CDR1 SGHTA, CDR2 FQGNSA. The CDR3 region is CASSWGQDNEQFF. As DNA, the CDR3 is TGTGCCAGCAGCTGGGGACAGGACAATGAGCAGTTCTTC.

V gene TRBV4-3 combines with J gene TRBJ2-3, with a weak D call TRBD2 (6 bases). The ends were cut back, 0 bases at V and 2 bases at J, with 12 bases in the middle. This CDR3 has 16 residues. Germline V CDR1 and CDR2: LGHNA, YSLEER. The CDR3 region is CASSQDRTRDTDTQYF. The DNA for the CDR3 is TGCGCCAGCAGCCAAGATAGAACGCGGGACACAGATACGCAGTATTTT.